The 29 T cell receptor beta chains presented below share a single source sample, sequenced in a study of T-cell memory formation after mild COVID-19. TCRdb fed the 5' RACE reads into MiXCR, producing one record per CDR3 protein. The sample shows about 260,000 distinct CDR3 sequences, about 16% of them seen only once. The sample was PBMCs or a T cell subset sorted from them (not recorded which). Receptors were obtained from a young man who had mild COVID-19 (a few samples of this study predate the infection). Cell type and time point are not known.

This clonotype occurred a few times. The chain uses TRBV7-9 and TRBJ1-3; TRBD1 is a possible D gene (5 bases). The CDR3 is made up of 15 amino acids. The V and J ends lost 1 base and 7 bases respectively, with 14 bases between them. The germline V gene has CDR1 SEHNR and CDR2 FQNEAQ (reference sequence). CDR3 in amino acids: CASSLEGTTLNTIYF. CDR3 coding DNA: TGTGCCAGCAGCTTAGAGGGGACCACCTTGAACACCATATATTTT.

This clonotype came up many times. V usage is TRBV28 and J usage is TRBJ1-5; possibly TRBD1 for D (5 bases). Deletions cut 7 bases from V and 9 bases from J, with 13 bases between. Germline CDR1 and CDR2: MDHEN and SYDVKM. This CDR3 spans 12 amino acids. Written as DNA, the CDR3 is TGTGCCAGCACCTCGGGGGGGTTGCCCCAGCATTTT. Protein: CASTSGGLPQHF.

This clonotype was found a few times. The chain joins TRBV7-2 to TRBJ2-2; tentatively, D is TRBD1 (6 bases). CDR1 is SGHTA and CDR2 is FQGNSA in the germline V gene. The CDR3 runs 12 residues. V gave up 4 bases and J gave up 10 bases, with 10 bases separating them. The CDR3 DNA reads TGTGCCAGCAGCTCGACAGGTCCGGAGCTGTTTTTT. It codes for CASSSTGPELFF.

The chain has TRBV10-1 and TRBJ2-7; D is perhaps TRBD1 (5 bases). CDR1 is WNHNN and CDR2 is SYGVQD in the germline V gene (reference sequence). V was cut by 2 bases and J by 6 bases, with 26 bases left in between. The length of the CDR3 is 18 residues. The DNA for the CDR3 is TGCGCCAGCAGTGAGCACTCGAGGAATAGGGGCACCCCCATCGAGCAGTACGTC. Translation: CASSEHSRNRGTPIEQYV.

This clonotype has a count of ten or more. The chain joins TRBV20-1 to TRBJ1-4; D is unclear. The CDR3 length is 12 residues. Trimming shortened V by 6 bases and J by 8 bases, and 13 bases separated the two germline ends. CDR1 and CDR2 from the germline V gene are DFQATT and SNEGSKA (reference sequence). This CDR3 reads CSARAAYEKLFF. The DNA of the CDR3 is TGCAGTGCGCGGGCGGCCTACGAAAAACTGTTTTTT.

This clonotype has only a few counts. The chain has TRBV6-2 or TRBV6-3 and TRBJ1-1, with D perhaps TRBD1 (5 bases). The germline V gene has CDR1 MNHEY and CDR2 SVGEGT. V was cut by 4 bases and J by 5 bases, with 11 bases left in between. This CDR3 contains 13 residues. In DNA form, the CDR3 reads TGTGCCAGCAGTTTTTCAGGGTTTACTGAAGCTTTCTTT. It yields the protein CASSFSGFTEAFF.

This clonotype has only one observation. The chain carries TRBV28 and TRBJ1-4; D ambiguous. The CDR3 has 11 residues. Per the germline V gene, CDR1 is MDHEN and CDR2 is SYDVKM. Trimming removed 11 bases at V and 8 bases at J, with 12 bases between. The CDR3 region has the DNA TGTGCCGCTCGCTTGAAGGAAAAACTGTTTTTT. It encodes CAARLKEKLFF. The full variable domain, its missing parts supplied by reference TRBV28 and TRBJ1-4, is DVKVTQSSRYLVKRTGEKVFLECVQDMDHENMFWYRQDPGLGLRLIYFSYDVKMKEKGDIPEGYSVSREKKERFSLILESASTNQTSMYLCAARLKEKLFFGSGTQLSVL.

This sequence joins TRBV11-2 and TRBJ2-1, with TRBD2 matching over 8 bases. The CDR3 contains 12 residues. The germline gives CDR1 SGHAT, CDR2 FQNNGV. The V and J ends lost 5 bases and 9 bases, in that order; junction bases with no gene match: 3. CDR3 residues: CASSPGGVEQFF. The DNA of the CDR3 is TGTGCCAGCAGCCCCGGGGGGGTTGAGCAGTTCTTC.

V gene TRBV4-3 combines with J gene TRBJ2-7; perhaps D is TRBD1 or TRBD2 (5 bases each). CDR3 length equals 15 residues. V lost 1 base, J lost 2 bases, and 12 bases lay in between. CDR1 and CDR2 from the germline V gene are LGHNA and YSLEER. CDR3 nucleotides: TGCGCCAGCAGCCAAGGCCCGGGGCCGGCCTACGAGCAGTACTTC. It codes for CASSQGPGPAYEQYF.

The V gene is TRBV7-2, the J gene TRBJ2-2; no definite D call. Trimming removed 6 bases at V and 7 bases at J, with 9 bases between. There are 12 residues in the CDR3. From germline, CDR1 is SGHTA and CDR2 FQGNSA. Written as DNA, the CDR3 is TGTGCCAGCAGTCCGATGGGCGGGGAGCTGTTTTTT. As protein: CASSPMGGELFF. The whole variable domain, filled in from reference TRBV7-2 and TRBJ2-2, reads GAGVSQSPSNKVTEKGKDVELRCDPISGHTALYWYRQSLGQGLEFLIYFQGNSAPDKSGLPSDRFSAERTGGSVSTLTIQRTQQEDSAVYLCASSPMGGELFFGEGSRLTVL.

This chain uses TRBV30 with TRBJ1-2; no reliable D call. This CDR3 is built from 11 residues. Germline V CDR1 and CDR2: GTSNPN, SVGIG (reference sequence). The ends were cut back, 3 bases at V and 5 bases at J, with 7 bases in the middle. The CDR3 coding sequence is TGTGCCTGGAGGGTAGCATATGGCTACACCTTC. It is translated as CAWRVAYGYTF.

The chain couples TRBV20-1 to TRBJ1-1, with D perhaps TRBD1 (6 bases). V was clipped by 1 base and J by 3 bases, with 18 bases between them. The CDR3 runs to 16 residues. Germline CDR1 is DFQATT and CDR2 is SNEGSKA (reference sequence). In DNA form, the CDR3 reads TGCAGTGCTAGAGCGGTTTTCTTGGGGGCTTACACTGAAGCTTTCTTT. It translates to CSARAVFLGAYTEAFF.

A few counts support this clonotype. This chain links TRBV29-1 with TRBJ2-7; D is possibly TRBD1 (5 bases). The germline V gene encodes CDR1 SQVTM and CDR2 ANQGSEA. V gave up 7 bases and J gave up 2 bases, with 18 bases separating them. CDR3 length: 14 residues. The CDR3 loop reads CSARDMTVTYEQYF. The DNA of the CDR3 is TGCAGCGCCCGTGACATGACAGTTACCTACGAGCAGTACTTC.

The chain is built from TRBV4-3 and TRBJ1-4; 9 bases align to TRBD1. The CDR3 loop spans 15 amino acids. Germline lookup yields CDR1 LGHNA and CDR2 YSLEER. V gave up 0 bases and J gave up 7 bases; unmatched junction bases: 3. The DNA for the CDR3 is TGCGCCAGCAGCCAAGATTGGGACAGGGCTGAAAAACTGTTTTTT. Translating gives CASSQDWDRAEKLFF.

This clonotype has more than one count but fewer than ten. The rearrangement links TRBV6-1 to TRBJ1-1, with 7 bases aligning to TRBD1. The CDR3 has 16 residues. With V trimmed by 1 base and J by 4 bases, 9 bases remained unmatched. Germline V gene lookup returns CDR1 MNHNS and CDR2 SASEGT. This chain's CDR3 is CASSEEGGGAVTEAFF. CDR3 nucleotide sequence: TGTGCCAGCAGTGAAGAGGGAGGGGGCGCAGTCACTGAAGCTTTCTTT.

This clonotype showed up many times. The chain has TRBV20-1 and TRBJ2-3; D is unclear. The CDR3 has 12 amino acids. Germline CDR1 and CDR2: DFQATT and SNEGSKA (reference sequence). V was trimmed by 3 bases and J by 2 bases, leaving 6 bases between them. The CDR3 coding sequence is TGCAGTGCTAGCCAGCCCACAGATACGCAGTATTTT. Its protein is CSASQPTDTQYF.

This clonotype occurred a few times. The V gene is TRBV20-1, the J gene TRBJ2-5; 8 positions match TRBD2. J lost 5 bases, V lost 6 bases, and 5 bases had no gene match. This CDR3 region has 12 residues. CDR1 and CDR2 from the germline V gene are DFQATT and SNEGSKA (reference sequence). CDR3 coding DNA: TGCAGTGCCTCGACTAGCGACGAGACCCAGTACTTC. It encodes CSASTSDETQYF.

This clonotype showed up just a few times. The rearrangement links TRBV20-1 to TRBJ1-4; D remains unclear. CDR3 length equals 14 residues. Germline V gives CDR1 DFQATT, CDR2 SNEGSKA (reference sequence). V was cut by 4 bases and J by 8 bases, with 17 bases left in between. Here the CDR3 reads CSANIPMGGEKLFF. The CDR3 bases are TGCAGTGCTAATATTCCCATGGGAGGGGAAAAACTGTTTTTT.

This clonotype has only a few counts. CDR3 residues: CASSEEPGVDTQYF. DNA for the CDR3: TGTGCCAGCAGTGAAGAACCGGGGGTAGATACGCAGTATTTT. This chain links TRBV6-1 with TRBJ2-3; TRBD2 might be the D (6 bases). Looked up from germline, CDR1 is MNHNS and CDR2 is SASEGT. The CDR3 spans 14 residues. V was pared by 1 base and J by 5 bases, with 10 bases between.

The CDR3 sequence: CASSLGSEVGFF. The CDR3 DNA sequence: TGTGCCAGCAGCTTAGGGTCGGAAGTGGGATTCTTC. The chain links TRBV7-9 to TRBJ2-1; no firm D call. The germline gives CDR1 SEHNR, CDR2 FQNEAQ (reference sequence). Between the trimmed V and J ends, which lost 1 base and 16 bases, there was a span of 14 bases. There are 12 residues in the CDR3.

The V gene is TRBV13, the J gene TRBJ2-7; unclear D gene. CDR1 and CDR2 (germline): PRHDT, FYEKMQ (reference sequence). This CDR3 is 12 amino acids long. The V end lost 2 bases, the J end lost 7 bases, and 9 bases lay between the germline ends. CDR3 nucleotides: TGTGCCAGCAGCTTAAGTCTGGGGGAGCAGTACGTC. As protein: CASSLSLGEQYV.

The chain combines TRBV7-8 with TRBJ2-3; the D gene could be TRBD1 or TRBD2 (6 bases each). V was cut by 7 bases and J by 1 base, with 15 bases left in between. This CDR3 comprises 15 residues. The germline V gene encodes CDR1 SGHVS and CDR2 FQNEAQ. The CDR3 loop reads CASTARGQGTDTQYF. The CDR3 DNA reads TGTGCCAGCACCGCCCGGGGGCAAGGCACAGATACGCAGTATTTT.

This clonotype has only a few counts. The chain carries TRBV6-5 and TRBJ2-2; tentatively, D is TRBD1 or TRBD2 (5 bases each). The CDR3 covers 14 residues. Trimming removed 6 bases at V and 6 bases at J, with 14 bases between. Per germline, CDR1 MNHEY and CDR2 SVGAGI. CDR3 DNA sequence: TGTGCCAGCAGCCGAGGGGAAGGGGCCGGGGAGCTGTTTTTT. Translated: CASSRGEGAGELFF.

This clonotype showed up many times. The J gene is TRBJ2-2, the V gene TRBV5-1; 10 nucleotides match TRBD2. There are 15 residues in the CDR3. Germline CDR1 SGHRS, CDR2 YFSETQ. V dropped 5 bases and J dropped 6; count of bases not matched to a gene: 7. CDR3 coding DNA: TGCGCCAGCAGATCCCCCGGGACTAGCGCCGGGGAGCTGTTTTTT. It is translated as CASRSPGTSAGELFF.

The chain recombines TRBV5-4 with TRBJ1-6; maybe TRBD1 (5 bases). The CDR3 runs to 12 residues. V lost 4 bases, J lost 7 bases, and 6 bases lay in between. Germline CDR1 reads SGHNT; CDR2 reads YYREEE (reference sequence). CDR3 bases: TGTGCCAGCAGCCCAGGGAATTCACCCCTCCACTTT. Translation gives CASSPGNSPLHF. Full variable domain (rest looked up from reference TRBV5-4 and TRBJ1-6): ETGVTQSPTHLIKTRGQQVTLRCSSQSGHNTVSWYQQALGQGPQFIFQYYREEENGRGNFPPRFSGLQFPNYSSELNVNALELDDSALYLCASSPGNSPLHFGNGTRLTVT.

This clonotype was seen a few times. The chain recombines TRBV20-1 with TRBJ2-3; D is possibly TRBD2 (6 bases). Germline assignment: CDR1 DFQATT and CDR2 SNEGSKA (reference sequence). This CDR3 region has 13 residues. The V end lost 2 bases, the J end lost 0 bases, and 6 bases lay between the germline ends. CDR3 coding DNA: TGCAGTGCTAGACGGGGGAGCACAGATACGCAGTATTTT. It encodes CSARRGSTDTQYF.

The chain employs TRBV9 and TRBJ1-1; D uncertain. This CDR3 comprises 16 residues. Trimming pared 0 bases from V and 5 bases from J, leaving 17 bases between. Germline CDR1 is SGDLS and CDR2 is YYNGEE. The CDR3 is CASSVDPSVIRTEAFF. CDR3 nucleotide sequence: TGTGCCAGCAGCGTAGACCCCTCCGTCATAAGGACTGAAGCTTTCTTT.

In its sample, this clonotype was seen a few times. The CDR3 loop is CASSLAGVMWEKLFF. For the CDR3, the DNA is TGTGCCAGCAGCTTAGCAGGAGTCATGTGGGAAAAACTGTTTTTT. This chain uses TRBV7-2 with TRBJ1-4, with D unclear. This CDR3 comprises 15 residues. From germline, CDR1 is SGHTA and CDR2 FQGNSA. With 0 bases removed from V and 8 bases from J, the gap between germline ends came to 13 bases.

This clonotype was recorded a few times. The V call is TRBV12-3 or TRBV12-4, the J call TRBJ2-3; TRBD1 matches at 7 bases. The CDR3 totals 13 residues. J was trimmed by 4 bases and V by 6 bases; bases with no gene match: 4. The CDR3 reads CASRQGWADTQYF. The CDR3 region has the DNA TGTGCCAGCAGACAGGGGTGGGCAGATACGCAGTATTTT.